This T cell receptor (beta chain) originates from a study of regulatory T cells in long-lasting Graves disease. About this clonotype itself: Its cognate antigen is unknown.

The CDR3 is 16 amino acids. J lost 5 bases, V lost 1 base, and 9 bases had no gene match. Germline V gives CDR1 LNHNV, CDR2 YYDKDF (reference sequence). Study-wide findings and caveats: Persistent-disease Graves' patients showed less TCR diversity than new cases.

The time point is: persistent/refractory GD, antithyroid drugs over 5 years with positive TRAb. The TCR library was made from RNA extracted from PBMCs. With iRepertoire HTBI primers and Arm-PCR of CDR3 regions, TCR beta libraries were built. TCRdb ran MiXCR on the multiplex PCR reads and lists one entry per CDR3 protein. The profile covers about 660,000 distinct CDR3 sequences, with about 30% appearing a single time and 42% taken by the ten largest. The sequencing used peripheral blood mononuclear cells (PBMCs), collected when the disease was refractory, from a patient treated with antithyroid drugs. The sequence came from a female donor with Graves disease. The gene calls are TRBV15 and TRBJ2-5; 8 bases are shared with TRBD1. The CDR3 bases are TGTGCCACCAGCAGAGCCAGAGCAGGGGGCTTTGAGACCCAGTACTTC. It encodes CATSRARAGGFETQYF.